This TCR beta chain stems from a study of cytomegalovirus exposure and HLA in healthy donors. Study-level findings and limits: Common viral pathogens (according to a later analysis) appeared linked to several of the most significant clusters. Within an earlier analysis, most TCR beta V segments proved productive either about 90% or about 30% of the time.

The PCR made use of 60 Vbeta and 13 Jbeta primers. Measured with immunoSEQ multiplex PCR; TCRdb has only the in-frame clones, and not every one. The top ten clones hold approximately 2.2% of a sample with some 180,000 clones, roughly 85% of them seen once. As for the donors, each was a healthy bone marrow donor. The CDR3 totals 16 residues. V dropped 3 bases and J dropped 5 bases, with 16 bases sitting between them. Germline CDR1 reads LNHNV; CDR2 reads YYDKDF (reference sequence). Details on this clone: Antigen: not known.

The TCR sequence derives from a woman aged 45-65 years in good health and CMV-seronegative. The material sequenced was PBMCs. The gene calls are TRBV15 and TRBJ2-2, with D possibly being TRBD2 (6 bases). The CDR3, as DNA: TGTGCCACCAGCAGCGGTGGGACTCTGGGGACCGGGGAGCTGTTTTTT. Translating gives CATSSGGTLGTGELFF.